Following are 5 T cell receptor beta chains from one sample sequenced in a study of blood T cell repertoires in COVID-19. Here immunoSEQ multiplex PCR was the method, and the copy in TCRdb shows in-frame clones only, minus some. The sample has some 250,000 clones, approximately 86% seen once; the top ten hold over 1.5%. Sequenced material: peripheral blood. The source of these receptors is a young man with active or convalescent COVID-19.

The chain links TRBV5-5 to TRBJ1-1, with a possible D match to TRBD1 (6 bases). This CDR3 is built from 12 residues. The germline V gene encodes CDR1 SGHKS and CDR2 YYEKEE (reference sequence). With 3 bases removed from V and 7 bases from J, the gap between germline ends came to 10 bases. CDR3 sequence reads: CASSSETGEAFF. DNA for the CDR3: TGTGCCAGCAGCTCCGAGACAGGTGAAGCTTTCTTT.

The genes are TRBV6-6 and TRBJ1-4, with 11 nucleotides matching TRBD1. CDR1 is MNHNY, CDR2 SVGAGI, per germline (reference sequence). Trimming at V came to 3 bases and at J to 7 bases, leaving 4 bases not matched to a gene. The length of the CDR3 is 15 residues. CDR3 residues: CASSYGDRGIEKLFF. CDR3 coding DNA: TGTGCCAGCAGTTATGGGGACAGGGGGATTGAAAAACTGTTTTTT.

The V call is TRBV18, the J call TRBJ2-1, with D uncertain. CDR1 is KGHSH and CDR2 is LQKENI in the germline V gene. V dropped 2 bases and J dropped 4 bases, with 15 bases sitting between them. This CDR3 is 16 amino acids long. CDR3 nucleotides: TGTGCCAGCTCACCATCCGTATCATCCAGGTACAATGAGCAGTTCTTC. This translates into CASSPSVSSRYNEQFF.

The chain combines TRBV6-5 with TRBJ1-6; the D is unclear. Trimming removed 7 bases from V and 9 bases from J, with 13 bases in between. The CDR3 totals 13 residues. Germline CDR1 reads MNHEY; CDR2 reads SVGAGI. CDR3 DNA: TGTGCCAGCATTGTGGAGAATGGTTCACCCCTCCACTTT. Protein: CASIVENGSPLHF.

The chain recombines TRBV6-5 with TRBJ1-6; 7 bases match TRBD1. With V trimmed by 6 bases and J by 10 bases, 9 bases remained unmatched. CDR1 is MNHEY, CDR2 SVGAGI, per germline. CDR3 length equals 14 residues. The CDR3 reads CASRYTGTDSPLHF. The CDR3 DNA reads as TGTGCCAGCAGGTACACCGGGACAGACTCACCCCTCCACTTT.